These 15 T cell receptor beta chains were sequenced from one sample in a study of human T cells and chemical hapten exposure. One entry per CDR3 protein results from TCRdb running MiXCR on the RACE reads. The sample includes about 73,000 distinct CDR3 sequences, around 7.9% of them seen just once. The time point is: patch test 2, 6 weeks after DPC sensitization. Regarding treatment: therapeutic diphenylcyclopropenone sensitization with weekly scalp DPC. The material sequenced was whole blood, taken in connection with sensitization to the hapten diphenylcyclopropenone (DPC). These receptors all come from a woman in her 50s with alopecia areata. Some clones in this sample may be carry-over from other donors' samples.

This clonotype was seen at least ten times. The J gene is TRBJ1-1, the V gene TRBV6-2 or TRBV6-3; 10 bases match TRBD1. Germline V gene lookup returns CDR1 MNHEY and CDR2 SVGEGT. CDR3 length equals 14 residues. With 6 bases clipped from V and 2 bases from J, the junction kept 3 bases outside the gene matches. The DNA for the CDR3 is TGTGCCAGCAGGACAGGGGGCGTTAACACTGAAGCTTTCTTT. The encoded protein is CASRTGGVNTEAFF.

The chain links TRBV3-1 to TRBJ1-6, with 7 bases matching TRBD1. With 3 bases clipped from V and 7 bases from J, the junction kept 3 bases outside the gene matches. CDR3 length equals 14 residues. Germline loops: CDR1 LGHDT, CDR2 YNNKEL (reference sequence). This CDR3 is CASSQGQTNSPLHF. For the CDR3, the DNA is TGTGCCAGCAGCCAGGGACAGACAAATTCACCCCTCCACTTT.

This clonotype has just a few counts. The chain recombines TRBV6-5 with TRBJ2-7; 8 bases line up with TRBD2. Germline CDR1 MNHEY, CDR2 SVGAGI. CDR3 length: 13 amino acids. J was trimmed by 7 bases and V by 10 bases; bases with no gene match: 12. The CDR3 nucleotides are TGTGCCACTCTCGGGGGGGCCCTCGCGGAGCAGTACTTC. Translated: CATLGGALAEQYF.

In this sample, this clonotype turned up a few times. The rearrangement joins TRBV7-9 to TRBJ1-6; 8 nucleotides agree with TRBD1. Trimming took 1 base from V and 7 from J; bases not matched to a gene: 6. CDR1 and CDR2 from the germline V gene are SEHNR and FQNEAQ (reference sequence). The CDR3 is made up of 16 amino acids. In DNA, the CDR3 is TGTGCCAGCAGCTTAGAGGACAGGGTGATGAATTCACCCCTCCACTTT. Residues: CASSLEDRVMNSPLHF.

The chain joins TRBV18 to TRBJ1-1; the D is unclear. Trimming removed 5 bases from V and 0 bases from J, with 7 bases in between. The CDR3 consists of 13 residues. The germline gives CDR1 KGHSH, CDR2 LQKENI. CDR3 coding DNA: TGTGCCAGCTCAACGGAGCTGAACACTGAAGCTTTCTTT. Translated, it gives CASSTELNTEAFF.

The CDR3 DNA follows: TGCAGCGCCATGGACAGGGTAAGGACTGAAGCTTTCTTT. Translation: CSAMDRVRTEAFF. The rearrangement uses TRBV29-1 and TRBJ1-1; 8 bases map to TRBD1. The CDR3 consists of 13 residues. Trimming removed 7 bases from V and 5 bases from J; junction bases left unmatched: 9. Germline V gene sequence: CDR1 SQVTM, CDR2 ANQGSEA.

With respect to this clonotype: At one of its ends the junction is not consistent with the germline gene, which may arise from a read error. The chain combines TRBV29-1 with TRBJ2-5; possible D gene TRBD2, 6 bases. Germline lookup yields CDR1 SQVTM and CDR2 ANQGSEA. The CDR3 sequence is 11 residues long. The CDR3 here is CSVSRGMMENF. Written as DNA, the CDR3 is TGCAGCGTCTCCCGGGGGATGATGGAGAACTTC.

This clonotype has a handful of counts. The V call is TRBV27, the J call TRBJ2-5; D call uncertain. Per the germline V gene, CDR1 is MNHEY and CDR2 is SMNVEV (reference sequence). V dropped 1 base and J dropped 1 base, with 4 bases sitting between them. The CDR3 is 13 amino acids. This chain's CDR3 is CASSLYSQETQYF. In DNA form, the CDR3 reads TGTGCCAGCAGTTTATACAGCCAAGAGACCCAGTACTTC.

This clonotype came up many times. V gene TRBV28 combines with J gene TRBJ1-1, with a tentative D call TRBD1 (5 bases). CDR3 length: 14 amino acids. Per the germline V gene, CDR1 is MDHEN and CDR2 is SYDVKM. The germline V and J ends were trimmed by 7 bases and 7 bases, with 19 bases remaining between them. In nucleotides, the CDR3 is TGTGCCAGCACCACCCGGGGCTTGTTTTATGAAGCTTTCTTT. Translation: CASTTRGLFYEAFF.

The rearrangement uses TRBV25-1 and TRBJ2-7, with D hard to call. Germline V gene data show CDR1 as MGHDK and CDR2 as SYGVNS. With 5 bases removed from V and 4 bases from J, the gap between germline ends came to 6 bases. This CDR3 is built from 11 residues. Here the CDR3 reads CASSRLYEQYF. CDR3 DNA sequence: TGTGCCAGCAGTCGTTTATACGAGCAGTACTTC.

In its sample, this clonotype was seen a few times. The gene calls are TRBV3-1 and TRBJ1-1; the match to TRBD1 covers 8 bases. The CDR3 extends over 15 amino acids. V lost 3 bases and J lost 5; bases outside the gene matches: 8. CDR1 and CDR2 (germline): LGHDT, YNNKEL (reference sequence). CDR3 region: CASSHRTGKGTEAFF. CDR3 DNA sequence: TGTGCCAGCAGCCATCGGACAGGGAAAGGGACTGAAGCTTTCTTT.

This clonotype has at least ten counts. The chain employs TRBV6-5 and TRBJ1-1, with 7 bases identical to TRBD1. V was clipped by 6 bases and J by 5 bases; unmatched bases: 15. The length of the CDR3 is 16 residues. Germline loops: CDR1 MNHEY, CDR2 SVGAGI. The CDR3 region is CASSWGHGTAATEAFF. CDR3 sequence (DNA): TGTGCCAGCAGCTGGGGGCACGGGACAGCCGCGACTGAAGCTTTCTTT.

This clonotype has at least ten counts. The chain is built from TRBV29-1 and TRBJ2-7; TRBD2 matches 9 bases. Trimming removed 5 bases from V and 2 bases from J; junction bases left unmatched: 1. The CDR3 contains 12 residues. CDR1 and CDR2 from the germline V gene are SQVTM and ANQGSEA. CDR3 residues: CSVSGRPYEQYF. The CDR3, as DNA: TGCAGCGTTAGCGGGAGGCCCTACGAGCAGTACTTC.

This clonotype was counted a few times. CDR3 region: CASSDAGAKNIQYF. DNA of the CDR3: TGCGCCAGCAGCGATGCGGGGGCCAAAAACATTCAGTACTTC. This chain uses TRBV5-1 with TRBJ2-4; perhaps TRBD2 as D (6 bases). The germline gives CDR1 SGHRS, CDR2 YFSETQ. V was clipped by 4 bases and J by 1 base, with 9 bases between them. CDR3 size: 14 residues.

The table lists this clonotype with many counts. V is TRBV7-2 and J is TRBJ1-6; D is uncertain. V dropped 1 base and J dropped 2 bases, with 3 bases sitting between them. The CDR3 extends over 14 amino acids. Germline values: CDR1 SGHTA, CDR2 FQGNSA. The CDR3 region has the DNA TGTGCCAGCAGCTTAGGGCCCTATAATTCACCCCTCCACTTT. As protein: CASSLGPYNSPLHF. Full variable domain (remainder filled in from reference TRBV7-2 and TRBJ1-6): GAGVSQSPSNKVTEKGKDVELRCDPISGHTALYWYRQSLGQGLEFLIYFQGNSAPDKSGLPSDRFSAERTGGSVSTLTIQRTQQEDSAVYLCASSLGPYNSPLHFGNGTRLTVT.